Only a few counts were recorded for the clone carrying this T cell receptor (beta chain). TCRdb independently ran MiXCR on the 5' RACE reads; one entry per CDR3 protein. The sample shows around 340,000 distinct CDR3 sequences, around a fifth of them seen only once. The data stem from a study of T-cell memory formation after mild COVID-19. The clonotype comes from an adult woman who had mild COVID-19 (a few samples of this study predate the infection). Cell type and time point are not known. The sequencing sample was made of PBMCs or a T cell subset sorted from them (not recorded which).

As DNA, the CDR3 is TGTGCCAGCAGCGTAGCGGCTAGCGTTGGCTACGAGCAGTACTTC. It specifies CASSVAASVGYEQYF. V and J are TRBV9 and TRBJ2-7; possibly TRBD2 for D (6 bases). V was cut by 0 bases and J by 3 bases, with 13 bases left in between. CDR1 is SGDLS and CDR2 is YYNGEE in the germline V gene. This CDR3 has 15 amino acids. The full variable domain, completed using reference TRBV9 and TRBJ2-7, is DSGVTQTPKHLITATGQRVTLRCSPRSGDLSVYWYQQSLDQGLQFLIQYYNGEERAKGNILERFSAQQFPDLHSELNLSSLELGDSALYFCASSVAASVGYEQYFGPGTRLTVT.